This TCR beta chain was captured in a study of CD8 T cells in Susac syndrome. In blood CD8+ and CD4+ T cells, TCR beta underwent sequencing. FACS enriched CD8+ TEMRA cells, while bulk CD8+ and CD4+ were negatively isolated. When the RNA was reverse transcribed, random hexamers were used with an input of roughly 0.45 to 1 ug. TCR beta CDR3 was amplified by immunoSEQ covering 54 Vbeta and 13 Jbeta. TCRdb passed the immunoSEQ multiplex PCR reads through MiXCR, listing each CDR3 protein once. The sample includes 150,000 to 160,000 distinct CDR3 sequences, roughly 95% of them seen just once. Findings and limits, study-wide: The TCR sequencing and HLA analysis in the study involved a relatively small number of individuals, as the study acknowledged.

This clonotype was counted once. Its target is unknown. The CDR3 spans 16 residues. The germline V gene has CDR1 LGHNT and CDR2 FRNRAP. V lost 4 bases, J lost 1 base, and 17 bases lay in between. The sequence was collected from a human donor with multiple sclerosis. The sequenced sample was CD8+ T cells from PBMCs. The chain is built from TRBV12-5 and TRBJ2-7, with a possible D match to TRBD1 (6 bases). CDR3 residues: CASGSDLGQTSYEQYF. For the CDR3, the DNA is TGTGCTAGTGGTTCGGACCTTGGACAGACTTCCTACGAGCAGTACTTC.